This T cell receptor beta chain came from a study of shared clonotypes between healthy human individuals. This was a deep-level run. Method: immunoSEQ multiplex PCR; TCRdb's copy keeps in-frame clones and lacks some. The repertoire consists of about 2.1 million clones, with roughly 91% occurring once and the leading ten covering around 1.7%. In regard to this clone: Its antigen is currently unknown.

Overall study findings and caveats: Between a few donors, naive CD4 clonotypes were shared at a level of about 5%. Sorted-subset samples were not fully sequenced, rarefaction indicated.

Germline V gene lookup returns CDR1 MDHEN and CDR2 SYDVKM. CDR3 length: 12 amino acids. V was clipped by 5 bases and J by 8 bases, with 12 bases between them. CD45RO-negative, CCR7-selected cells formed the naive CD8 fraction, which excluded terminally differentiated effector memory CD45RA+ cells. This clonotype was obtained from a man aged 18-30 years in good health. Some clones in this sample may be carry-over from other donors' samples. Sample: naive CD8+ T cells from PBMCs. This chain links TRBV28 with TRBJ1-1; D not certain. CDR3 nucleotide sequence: TGTGCCAGCAGTCTACCACGCGGGGAAGCTTTCTTT. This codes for CASSLPRGEAFF.